This T cell receptor (beta chain) was found in a study of blood T cell repertoires in COVID-19. Study information: PBMCs, B-cell-depleted T cells, or T cells provided the cDNA or gDNA that made up the material.

Original analysis: Estimation of nucleated cell counts was performed using reference gene primer amplification. Sequencing was performed with immunoSEQ multiplex PCR; in TCRdb, only in-frame clones are kept and a portion is missing. D and trimming come from the DNA, and the V and J calls and clone size come from that table. The sample yields about 300,000 clones, nearly 90% seen once. CDR3 size: 15 residues. The germline V gene has CDR1 SGHRS and CDR2 YFSETQ. The V and J ends lost 10 bases and 0 bases respectively, with 18 bases between them. The clonotype comes from a woman aged 25 to 39 who had recovered from COVID-19. The sample comprised PBMCs or T cells enriched from blood (not recorded which). J is TRBJ2-3 and V is TRBV5-1; D is possibly TRBD2 (6 bases). The CDR3 DNA follows: TGCGCCGGAAGCTCTGGAGGGGCGAGCACAGATACGCAGTATTTT. Amino acids: CAGSSGGASTDTQYF.